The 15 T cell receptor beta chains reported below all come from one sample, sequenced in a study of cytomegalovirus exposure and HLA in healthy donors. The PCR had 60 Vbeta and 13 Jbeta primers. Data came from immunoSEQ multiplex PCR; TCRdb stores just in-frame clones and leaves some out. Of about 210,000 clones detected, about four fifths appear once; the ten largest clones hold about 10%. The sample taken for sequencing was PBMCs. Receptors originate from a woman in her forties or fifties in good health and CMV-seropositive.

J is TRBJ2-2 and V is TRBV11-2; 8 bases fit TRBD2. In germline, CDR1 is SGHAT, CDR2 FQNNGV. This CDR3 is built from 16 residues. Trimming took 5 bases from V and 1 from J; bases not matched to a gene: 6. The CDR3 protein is CASSIREGRNTGELFF. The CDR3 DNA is TGTGCCAGCAGCATCCGGGAGGGGCGGAACACCGGGGAGCTGTTTTTT.

The CDR3: CASSISPTGAREKLFF. The DNA for the CDR3 is TGTGCCAGTAGTATTTCCCCTACAGGGGCCCGAGAAAAACTGTTTTTT. This rearrangement joins TRBV19 to TRBJ1-4; 7 nucleotides match TRBD1. Germline lookup yields CDR1 LNHDA and CDR2 SQIVND (reference sequence). V gave up 3 bases and J gave up 8 bases; unmatched junction bases: 12. This CDR3 is built from 16 residues.

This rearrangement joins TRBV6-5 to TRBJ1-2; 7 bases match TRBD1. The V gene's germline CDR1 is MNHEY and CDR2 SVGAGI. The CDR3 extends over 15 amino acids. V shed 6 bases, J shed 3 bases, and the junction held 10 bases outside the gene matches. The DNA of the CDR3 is TGTGCCAGCAGGCCCACCTCGGGACAGTACTATGGCTACACCTTC. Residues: CASRPTSGQYYGYTF.

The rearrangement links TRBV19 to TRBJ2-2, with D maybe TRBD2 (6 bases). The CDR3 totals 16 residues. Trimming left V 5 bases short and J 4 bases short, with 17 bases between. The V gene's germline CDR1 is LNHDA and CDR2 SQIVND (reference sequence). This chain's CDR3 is CASSSAREVSTGELFF. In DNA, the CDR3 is TGTGCCAGTAGTTCGGCGAGGGAGGTCAGCACCGGGGAGCTGTTTTTT.

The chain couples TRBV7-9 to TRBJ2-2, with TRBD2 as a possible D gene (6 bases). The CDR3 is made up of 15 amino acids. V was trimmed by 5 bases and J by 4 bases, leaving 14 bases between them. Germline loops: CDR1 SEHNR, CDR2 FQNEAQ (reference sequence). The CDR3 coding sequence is TGTGCCAGCAGCCCGGCGGGGTCGAGCACCGGGGAGCTGTTTTTT. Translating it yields CASSPAGSSTGELFF. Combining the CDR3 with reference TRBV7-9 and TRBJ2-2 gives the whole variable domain DTGVSQNPRHKITKRGQNVTFRCDPISEHNRLYWYRQTLGQGPEFLTYFQNEAQLEKSRLLSDRFSAERPKGSFSTLEIQRTEQGDSAMYLCASSPAGSSTGELFFGEGSRLTVL.

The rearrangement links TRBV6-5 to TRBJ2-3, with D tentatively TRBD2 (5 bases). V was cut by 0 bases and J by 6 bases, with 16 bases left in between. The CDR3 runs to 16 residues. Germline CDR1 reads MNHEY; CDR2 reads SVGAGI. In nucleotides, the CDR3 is TGTGCCAGCAGTTACTCCTTCCCAGCCAGAGGGGATACGCAGTATTTT. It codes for CASSYSFPARGDTQYF.

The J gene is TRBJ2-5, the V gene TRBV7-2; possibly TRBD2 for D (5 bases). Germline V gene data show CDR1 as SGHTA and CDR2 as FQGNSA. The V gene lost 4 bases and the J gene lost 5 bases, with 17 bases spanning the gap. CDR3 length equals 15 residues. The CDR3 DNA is TGTGCCAGCAGCTCCCGACCCGGACGAGGGGAGACCCAGTACTTC. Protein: CASSSRPGRGETQYF.

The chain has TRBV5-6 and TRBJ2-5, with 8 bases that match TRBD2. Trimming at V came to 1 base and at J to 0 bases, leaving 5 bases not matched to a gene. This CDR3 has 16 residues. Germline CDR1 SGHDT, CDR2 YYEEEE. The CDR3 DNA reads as TGTGCCAGCAGCTTGTTAGCGGGGCTGTACCAAGAGACCCAGTACTTC. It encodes CASSLLAGLYQETQYF.

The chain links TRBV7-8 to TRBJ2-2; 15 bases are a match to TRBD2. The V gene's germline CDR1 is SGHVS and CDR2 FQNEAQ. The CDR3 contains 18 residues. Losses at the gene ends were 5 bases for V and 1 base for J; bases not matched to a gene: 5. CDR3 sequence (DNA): TGTGCCAGCAGCCGCGGACTAGCGGGGGGGTGGAACACCGGGGAGCTGTTTTTT. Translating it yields CASSRGLAGGWNTGELFF.

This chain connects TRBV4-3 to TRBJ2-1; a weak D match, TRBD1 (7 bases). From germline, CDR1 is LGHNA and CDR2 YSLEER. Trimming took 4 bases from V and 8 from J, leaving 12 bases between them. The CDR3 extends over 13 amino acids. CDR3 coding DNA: TGCGCCAGCAGCCGAGACAGGGAGGATGAGCAGTTCTTC. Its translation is CASSRDREDEQFF.

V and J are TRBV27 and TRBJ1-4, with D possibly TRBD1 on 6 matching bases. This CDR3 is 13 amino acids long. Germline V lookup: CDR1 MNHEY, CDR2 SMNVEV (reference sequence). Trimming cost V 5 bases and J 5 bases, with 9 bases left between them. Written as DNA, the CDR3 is TGTGCCAGCAGTGACAGGAACAATGAAAAACTGTTTTTT. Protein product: CASSDRNNEKLFF.

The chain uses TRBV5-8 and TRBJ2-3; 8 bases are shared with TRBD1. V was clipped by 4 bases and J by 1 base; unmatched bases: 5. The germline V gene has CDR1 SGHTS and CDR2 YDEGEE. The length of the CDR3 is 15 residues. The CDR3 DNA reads TGTGCCAGCAGCCTGGGACAGGATCGCACAGATACGCAGTATTTT. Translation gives CASSLGQDRTDTQYF. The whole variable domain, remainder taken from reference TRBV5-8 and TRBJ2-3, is EAGVTQSPTHLIKTRGQQATLRCSPISGHTSVYWYQQALGLGLQFLLWYDEGEERNRGNFPPRFSGRQFPNYSSELNVNALELEDSALYLCASSLGQDRTDTQYFGPGTRLTVL.

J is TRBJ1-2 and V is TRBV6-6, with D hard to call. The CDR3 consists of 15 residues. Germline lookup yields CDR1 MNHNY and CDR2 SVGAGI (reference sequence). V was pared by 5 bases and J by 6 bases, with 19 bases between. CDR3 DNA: TGTGCCAGCAGTCGGAGAATCCCTGAGGGTGATGGCTACACCTTC. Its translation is CASSRRIPEGDGYTF.

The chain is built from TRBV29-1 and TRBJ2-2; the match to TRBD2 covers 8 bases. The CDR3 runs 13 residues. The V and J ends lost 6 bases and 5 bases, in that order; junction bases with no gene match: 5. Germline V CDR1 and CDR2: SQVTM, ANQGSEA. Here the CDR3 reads CSVPAGATGELFF. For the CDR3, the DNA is TGCAGCGTCCCAGCGGGGGCAACCGGGGAGCTGTTTTTT.

CDR3 coding DNA: TGCGCCAGCAGCTTGGGACAGGGCGGTTTGGCTGAAAAACTGTTTTTT. Translation: CASSLGQGGLAEKLFF. The chain has TRBV5-1 and TRBJ1-4; TRBD1 matches 7 bases. The CDR3 is 16 residues long. In germline, CDR1 is SGHRS, CDR2 YFSETQ. V was clipped by 0 bases and J by 7 bases; unmatched bases: 9.